The 21 T cell receptor beta chains given below trace back to one sample, sequenced in a study of CD8 T cells in Susac syndrome. The RNA input was about 0.5 to 1 ug, and it was reverse transcribed with random hexamers. TCRdb analysed the immunoSEQ multiplex PCR reads with MiXCR anew, one entry per CDR3 protein. The top ten hold approximately 0.2% of the sample, which has more than 95,000 distinct CDR3 sequences, around 95% seen once. Sequencing used CD8+ T cells from PBMCs. These receptors were taken from a human donor with Susac syndrome.

This rearrangement joins TRBV9 to TRBJ2-7; 11 bases map to TRBD2. The CDR3 runs to 14 residues. The V gene's germline CDR1 is SGDLS and CDR2 YYNGEE. V lost 3 bases to trimming and J lost 3 bases; unmatched junction nucleotides: 2. The CDR3 here is CASSAGLADYEQYF. The CDR3 bases are TGTGCCAGCAGCGCGGGACTAGCGGACTACGAGCAGTACTTC.

The chain uses TRBV14 and TRBJ1-1; D is possibly TRBD1 (6 bases). This CDR3 has 15 amino acids. The germline V and J ends were trimmed by 4 bases and 3 bases, with 15 bases remaining between them. Germline V gene data show CDR1 as SGHDN and CDR2 as FVKESK. The CDR3 sequence: CASSPPRGADTEAFF. Here the CDR3 DNA reads TGTGCCAGCAGCCCGCCCAGGGGAGCGGACACTGAAGCTTTCTTT.

This sequence joins TRBV11-2 and TRBJ1-5; D is possibly TRBD1 (6 bases). The V gene's germline CDR1 is SGHAT and CDR2 FQNNGV. V was shortened by 5 bases and J by 4 bases, with 12 bases between the two germline ends. CDR3 size: 14 residues. The CDR3 DNA reads TGTGCCAGCAGCCCACAGGGACCGAATCAGCCCCAGCATTTT. Translating gives CASSPQGPNQPQHF.

This clonotype was seen just once. The rearrangement uses TRBV7-9 and TRBJ2-4; D unclear. This CDR3 contains 14 residues. Trimming shortened V by 1 base and J by 8 bases, and 12 bases separated the two germline ends. Per germline, CDR1 SEHNR and CDR2 FQNEAQ (reference sequence). CDR3 amino acids: CASSLVLGRDIQYF. CDR3 coding DNA: TGTGCCAGCAGCTTAGTTCTGGGTAGGGACATTCAGTACTTC.

The J gene is TRBJ1-4, the V gene TRBV12-3 or TRBV12-4; 8 bases line up with TRBD1. V gave up 6 bases and J gave up 0 bases; unmatched junction bases: 9. CDR3 length: 17 residues. The DNA of the CDR3 is TGTGCCAGCAGAGAGGAGACAGGGGCATCAACTAATGAAAAACTGTTTTTT. Translating gives CASREETGASTNEKLFF.

This chain connects TRBV10-3 to TRBJ1-2, with TRBD1 as a possible D gene (6 bases). This CDR3 is 14 amino acids long. Looked up from germline, CDR1 is ENHRY and CDR2 is SYGVKD. Trimming removed 2 bases at V and 4 bases at J, with 11 bases between. CDR3 DNA sequence: TGTGCCATCAGTGAGGGACAGAGCCCCTATGGCTACACCTTC. Translation gives CAISEGQSPYGYTF.

The chain is built from TRBV19 and TRBJ2-1; 9 bases are shared with TRBD2. Germline CDR1 and CDR2: LNHDA and SQIVND (reference sequence). Losses at the gene ends were 5 bases for V and 3 bases for J; bases not matched to a gene: 5. The CDR3 is 15 residues long. This CDR3 reads CASSLSSGVYNEQFF. The CDR3 coding sequence is TGTGCCAGTAGTCTGTCTAGCGGGGTCTACAATGAGCAGTTCTTC. The full variable domain, in which reference TRBV19 and TRBJ2-1 provide the parts outside the CDR3, is DGGITQSPKYLFRKEGQNVTLSCEQNLNHDAMYWYRQDPGQGLRLIYYSQIVNDFQKGDIAEGYSVSREKKESFPLTVTSAQKNPTAFYLCASSLSSGVYNEQFFGPGTRLTVL.

The rearrangement joins TRBV12-3 or TRBV12-4 to TRBJ2-7, with 7 bases fitting TRBD2. CDR3 length: 15 residues. V dropped 3 bases and J dropped 0; count of bases not matched to a gene: 5. DNA of the CDR3: TGTGCCAGCAGTTTGGTTAGCGGGCCCTCCTACGAGCAGTACTTC. This encodes CASSLVSGPSYEQYF.

This chain links TRBV4-1 with TRBJ2-1; 10 bases fit TRBD1. The V gene's germline CDR1 is MGHRA and CDR2 YSYEKL. This CDR3 is 14 amino acids long. V was pared by 7 bases and J by 6 bases, with 6 bases of the junction left unmatched. The CDR3 sequence is CASTRDRGSNEQFF. DNA for the CDR3: TGCGCCAGCACAAGGGACAGGGGTTCCAATGAGCAGTTCTTC.

CDR3 coding DNA: TGTGCCAGCAGCCGAGGGATGGGGACTAATGAAAAACTGTTTTTT. Its translation is CASSRGMGTNEKLFF. The chain has TRBV7-2 and TRBJ1-4; D gene ambiguous. This CDR3 spans 15 amino acids. The V and J ends lost 5 bases and 2 bases respectively, with 12 bases between them. Germline V gene sequence: CDR1 SGHTA, CDR2 FQGNSA. Together with reference TRBV7-2 and TRBJ1-4, the CDR3 gives the full variable domain: GAGVSQSPSNKVTEKGKDVELRCDPISGHTALYWYRQSLGQGLEFLIYFQGNSAPDKSGLPSDRFSAERTGGSVSTLTIQRTQQEDSAVYLCASSRGMGTNEKLFFGSGTQLSVL.

The chain combines TRBV13 with TRBJ2-1; D perhaps matches TRBD2 (7 bases). The CDR3 spans 14 residues. Germline V gene lookup returns CDR1 PRHDT and CDR2 FYEKMQ (reference sequence). Trimming shortened V by 4 bases and J by 9 bases, and 16 bases separated the two germline ends. The CDR3 here is CASSYAGASREQFF. CDR3 nucleotide sequence: TGTGCCAGCAGCTATGCGGGGGCTAGCCGTGAGCAGTTCTTC.

The chain is built from TRBV11-2 and TRBJ1-2, with D possibly being TRBD1 (6 bases). V shed 5 bases and J shed 3 bases, with 16 bases lying between them. Per germline, CDR1 SGHAT and CDR2 FQNNGV. The CDR3 is made up of 15 amino acids. CDR3 loop: CASSALSGEHYGYTF. In DNA form, the CDR3 reads TGTGCCAGCAGCGCCCTGTCAGGGGAGCACTATGGCTACACCTTC.

This chain uses TRBV9 with TRBJ2-2; D possibly matches TRBD1 or TRBD2 (5 bases each). V lost 3 bases to trimming and J lost 1 base, with 16 bases between them. Germline V lookup: CDR1 SGDLS, CDR2 YYNGEE. This CDR3 region has 17 residues. This chain's CDR3 is CASSEVPLGENTGELFF. CDR3 DNA sequence: TGTGCCAGCAGCGAGGTCCCCTTGGGGGAGAACACCGGGGAGCTGTTTTTT.

The chain uses TRBV19 and TRBJ1-5, with a tentative D call TRBD1 (5 bases). CDR3 length equals 12 residues. V lost 3 bases and J lost 9, with 9 bases in between. The germline gives CDR1 LNHDA, CDR2 SQIVND (reference sequence). CDR3 residues: CASSMGGVPQHF. The CDR3 DNA sequence: TGTGCCAGTAGTATGGGAGGGGTGCCCCAGCATTTT.

This clonotype occurred once. This rearrangement joins TRBV15 to TRBJ1-3; D is perhaps TRBD1 (6 bases). Germline V gene data show CDR1 as LNHNV and CDR2 as YYDKDF (reference sequence). The CDR3 length is 16 residues. Trimming took 3 bases from V and 4 from J, leaving 16 bases between them. Written as DNA, the CDR3 is TGTGCCACCAGCAGTACCTGGGGGCGAGAGGGAAACACCATATATTTT. As protein: CATSSTWGREGNTIYF.

The chain recombines TRBV5-1 with TRBJ2-5; a weak D match, TRBD2 (5 bases). The CDR3 covers 14 residues. V was pared by 3 bases and J by 1 base, with 10 bases between. Germline CDR1 SGHRS, CDR2 YFSETQ. The CDR3 region is CASSYRGSQETQYF. DNA for the CDR3: TGCGCCAGCAGCTACCGGGGAAGCCAAGAGACCCAGTACTTC.

This chain uses TRBV3-1 with TRBJ2-3; 10 bases are a match to TRBD2. The germline CDR1 and CDR2 sequences are LGHDT and YNNKEL (reference sequence). J lost 9 bases, V lost 0 bases, and 12 bases had no gene match. The CDR3 is 17 residues long. CDR3 loop: CASSQELAGDPPDTQYF. CDR3 nucleotide sequence: TGTGCCAGCAGCCAAGAGCTAGCGGGGGACCCCCCCGACACGCAGTATTTT.

This clonotype has only one observation. This chain connects TRBV6-4 to TRBJ2-3, with 9 positions matching TRBD1. The CDR3 length is 14 residues. CDR1 is MRHNA and CDR2 is SNTAGT in the germline V gene. The junction had 5 bases not matched to a gene; V was cut back by 6 bases and J by 4 bases. CDR3: CASREGQGADTQYF. DNA for the CDR3: TGTGCCAGCAGAGAGGGACAGGGCGCAGATACGCAGTATTTT.

The rearrangement joins TRBV24-1 to TRBJ2-2, with TRBD1 matching 7 bases. The CDR3 has 15 residues. The germline V gene encodes CDR1 KGHDR and CDR2 SFDVKD. The V segment lost 3 bases and the J segment 6 bases; nucleotides outside the gene matches: 6. CDR3 sequence reads: CATSDRWDSPGELFF. CDR3 nucleotides: TGTGCCACCAGTGATCGGTGGGACAGCCCCGGGGAGCTGTTTTTT.

This sequence joins TRBV9 and TRBJ1-1; no reliable D call. V dropped 4 bases and J dropped 4 bases, with 14 bases sitting between them. The CDR3 extends over 14 amino acids. Per germline, CDR1 SGDLS and CDR2 YYNGEE. CDR3 nucleotide sequence: TGTGCCAGCAGCCCGGACCCCCAGGTCACTGAAGCTTTCTTT. It yields the protein CASSPDPQVTEAFF. Complete variable domain (other parts from reference TRBV9 and TRBJ1-1): DSGVTQTPKHLITATGQRVTLRCSPRSGDLSVYWYQQSLDQGLQFLIQYYNGEERAKGNILERFSAQQFPDLHSELNLSSLELGDSALYFCASSPDPQVTEAFFGQGTRLTVV.

The chain recombines TRBV7-8 with TRBJ2-1, with 9 nucleotides matching TRBD2. There are 18 residues in the CDR3. The trim removed 1 base at V and 4 bases at J, leaving 11 bases unmatched. The germline V gene encodes CDR1 SGHVS and CDR2 FQNEAQ. The DNA for the CDR3 is TGTGCCAGCAGCTTAGGTCGGCTAGCGGGGCCGTTATACAATGAGCAGTTCTTC. It encodes CASSLGRLAGPLYNEQFF.